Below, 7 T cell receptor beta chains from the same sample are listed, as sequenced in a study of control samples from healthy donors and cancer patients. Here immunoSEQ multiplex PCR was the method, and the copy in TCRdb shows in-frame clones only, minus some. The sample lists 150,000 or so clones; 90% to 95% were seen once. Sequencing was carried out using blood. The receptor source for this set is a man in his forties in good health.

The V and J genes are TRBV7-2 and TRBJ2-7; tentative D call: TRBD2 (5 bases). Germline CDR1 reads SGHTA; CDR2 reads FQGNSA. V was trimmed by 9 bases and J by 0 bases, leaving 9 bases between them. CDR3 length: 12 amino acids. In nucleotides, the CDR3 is TGTGCCAGTGGAGGCCACTCCTACGAGCAGTACTTC. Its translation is CASGGHSYEQYF.

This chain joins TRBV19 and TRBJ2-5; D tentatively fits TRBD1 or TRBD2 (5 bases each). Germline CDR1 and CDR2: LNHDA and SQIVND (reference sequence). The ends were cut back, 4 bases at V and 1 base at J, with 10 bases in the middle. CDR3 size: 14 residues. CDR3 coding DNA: TGTGCCAGTAGTACAGGGAGCCTCCAAGAGACCCAGTACTTC. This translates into CASSTGSLQETQYF.

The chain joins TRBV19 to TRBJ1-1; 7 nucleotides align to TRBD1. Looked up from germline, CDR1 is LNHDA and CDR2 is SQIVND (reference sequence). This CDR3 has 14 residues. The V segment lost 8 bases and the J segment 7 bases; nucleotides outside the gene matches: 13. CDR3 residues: CASVKPGGRGEAFF. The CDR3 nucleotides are TGTGCCAGTGTAAAGCCAGGGGGTCGAGGTGAAGCTTTCTTT.

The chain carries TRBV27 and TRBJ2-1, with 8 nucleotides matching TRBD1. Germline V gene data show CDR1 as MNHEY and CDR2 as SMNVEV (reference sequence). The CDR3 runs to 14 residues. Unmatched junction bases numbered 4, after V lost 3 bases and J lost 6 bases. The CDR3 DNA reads TGTGCCAGCAGTTTTCAGGGGGCTCGCAATGAGCAGTTCTTC. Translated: CASSFQGARNEQFF.

The DNA for the CDR3 is TGTGCCAGCACCTCTAACCTGAACACTGAAGCTTTCTTT. It is translated as CASTSNLNTEAFF. The chain is built from TRBV9 and TRBJ1-1; D is ambiguous. Trimming took off 6 bases at V and 0 bases at J, with 9 bases between the two ends. Germline V lookup: CDR1 SGDLS, CDR2 YYNGEE. The CDR3 spans 13 residues.

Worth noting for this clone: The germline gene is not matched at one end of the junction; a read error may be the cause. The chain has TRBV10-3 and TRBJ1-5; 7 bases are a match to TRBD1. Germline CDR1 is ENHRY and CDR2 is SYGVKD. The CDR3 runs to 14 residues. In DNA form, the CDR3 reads TGTGCCATCAGCCTGACAGGGCCCAATCGGCCCCAGCATTTT. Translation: CAISLTGPNRPQHF.

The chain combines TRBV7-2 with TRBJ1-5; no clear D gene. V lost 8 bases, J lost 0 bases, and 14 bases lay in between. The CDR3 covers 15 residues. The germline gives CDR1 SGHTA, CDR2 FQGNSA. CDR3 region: CASAPGPYSNQPQHF. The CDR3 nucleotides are TGTGCCAGCGCCCCGGGTCCTTATAGCAATCAGCCCCAGCATTTT.